The sequence of this T cell receptor (beta chain) was determined in a study of shared clonotypes between healthy human individuals (dated by TCRdb to between 2020 and 2021). Study-wide context: Three men and two women, aged 18 to 49 years, made up the cohort. For each donor, CD4 naive and CD4 memory were each given three plates, CD8 naive was given two plates, and CD8 memory was given one plate. Blood TCR repertoires of a handful of healthy adults were deeply sequenced to estimate repertoire size and the extent of clonotype sharing between individuals. Different laboratories and diverse techniques were used to prepare libraries and sequence TCR repertoires, to increase sequencing depth and limit assay-specific biases. Leukapheresis yielded between about 0.94 and 9 billion PBMCs per donor.

Here is what the overall study found, with its caveats: Pairwise subsampling indicated that sequencing depth was expected to affect the degree of clonotype sharing among donors. Sampling was restricted to blood, and TCR repertoires in tissues likely differ from the TCR repertoires found in blood. Higher generation probabilities were observed for clonotypes shared by all four sorted-subset donors than for non-shared clonotypes. Because the study included a small number of donors, the genetic and exposure-history diversity represented was limited. When several donors were compared, the shared fraction of clonotypes was 5% to 6.5% for naive CD4, 3.5% to 4% for naive CD8, more than 2% for memory CD4, and around 0.37% for memory CD8. Rarefaction of sorted-subset datasets indicated incomplete sequencing despite the large sequencing depth. Estimated clonotype richness was generally larger for naive than for memory subsets.

Comments on this clone: The specificity of this receptor is unknown. There are no base qualities to consult, and no much larger clone falls within one base.

Using the deep immunoSEQ assay, TCR CDR3 regions were amplified from genomic DNA by multiplex PCR. Extracted genomic DNA from each cell subset was distributed evenly across all wells of several immunoSEQ 96-well plates, and each plate was treated as a replicate. Each replicate PCR for sorted subsets received around 210 ng genomic DNA, equal to about 30,000 T cell genomes. Purified libraries were measured with a Qubit 3.0 fluorometer, size-checked on a Bioanalyzer 2100, and measured again with the KAPA Library Quantification kit. Every immunoSEQ 96-well plate was sequenced on a dedicated single-read 150-cycle Illumina NextSeq 550 flow cell. In the paper's pipeline: Because only junctional sequences without quality scores were contained in the immunoSEQ output, filtering matching that applied to full-length reads could not be performed. To assign V/J genes and CDR3, sequences were annotated using PyIR, a Python wrapper for IgBLAST v1.9, with IMGT germline references. Reads were removed for weak V/J assignments (E-value above 1e-6), missing CDR3, stop codons, out-of-frame junctions, or ambiguous translated residues. A V3J clonotype was defined by an identical inferred V gene, J gene, and CDR3 amino acid sequence. To compute the percentage overlap between repertoires, the number of shared unique clonotypes was divided by the size of the smaller repertoire. Repertoire richness was assessed with RTK rarefaction, the Chao1 estimator, and Recon v2.1 estimates of unobserved clonotypes. Generation probabilities for all TCRbeta clonotypes obtained by the gDNA method from a handful of donors were computed using OLGA. In its TCRdb copy, this immuneACCESS table keeps in-frame sequences only and misses some clones. Where compared with another copy, unresolved V genes explain less than half of these, and the others have no known cause. V and J calls and clone size are copied from that table; D and trimming were computed from the DNA. For this sample there are about 980,000 clones; less than 85% appear just once. The ten biggest clones cover over 1.3% of the sample.

The germline V gene sets CDR1 to SNHLY and CDR2 to FYNNEI. From the cysteine through the phenylalanine, the CDR3 covers 15 amino acids. CDR3 DNA only is kept here, 45 bases in frame from base 1. The junction carries 19 bases between V and J, which are trimmed by 4 bases and 9 bases respectively. Healthy HIV-negative adults with no recently reported acute infections or vaccinations were included as donors. Every donor was a Caucasian adult residing in Nashville, Tennessee, USA. Magnetic negative selection was used to enrich CD4+ T cells, after which naive cells were positively selected on CD45RA and the negative fraction became the memory subset. After blood collection by leukapheresis, PBMCs were isolated using Ficoll-Histopaque density gradient centrifugation and then cryopreserved in the vapor phase of liquid nitrogen. Analytical flow cytometry was used to check the purity and quantity of each magnetically sorted T cell population. From each sorted fraction, genomic DNA was isolated and quantified by UV absorbance on a Nanodrop 2000c.

Sequencing was performed on memory CD4+ T cells sorted from blood. What this sample's cell subset or site label stands for: CD45RA-negative fraction. This chain is built from TRBV2 and TRBJ2-1, with the D segment possibly TRBD1 or TRBD2, each aligning over 5 bases. The sequence was obtained from a man aged 18-30 years in good health. Read as DNA, the sequence is TGTGCCAGCAGTGGCGTCGGGGCCCCCGGAGGTGAGCAGTTCTTC. It translates to CASSGVGAPGGEQFF.